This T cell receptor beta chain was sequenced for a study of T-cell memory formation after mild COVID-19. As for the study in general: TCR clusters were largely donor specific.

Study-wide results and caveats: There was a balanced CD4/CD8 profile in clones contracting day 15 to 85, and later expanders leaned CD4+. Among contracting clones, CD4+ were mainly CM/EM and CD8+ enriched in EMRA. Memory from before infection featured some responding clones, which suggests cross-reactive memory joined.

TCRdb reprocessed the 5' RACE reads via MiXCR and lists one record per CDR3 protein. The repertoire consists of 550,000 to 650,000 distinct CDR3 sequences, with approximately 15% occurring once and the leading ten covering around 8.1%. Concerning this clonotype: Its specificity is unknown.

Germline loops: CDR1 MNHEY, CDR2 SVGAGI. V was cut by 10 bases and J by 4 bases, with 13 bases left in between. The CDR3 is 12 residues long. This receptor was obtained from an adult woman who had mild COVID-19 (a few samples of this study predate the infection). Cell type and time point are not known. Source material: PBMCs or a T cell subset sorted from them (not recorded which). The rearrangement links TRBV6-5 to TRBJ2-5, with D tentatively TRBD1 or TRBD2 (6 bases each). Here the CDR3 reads CATLGGTETQYF. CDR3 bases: TGTGCCACCCTAGGGGGGACAGAGACCCAGTACTTC.